This T cell receptor (beta chain) was obtained from a study of cytomegalovirus exposure and HLA in healthy donors. Findings and caveats of the study: Accurate prediction of HLA-A and HLA-B alleles (for most subjects) was reportedly achieved from TCR beta sequences.

Remarks on this clone: Its antigen is as yet unknown.

Vbeta (60) and Jbeta (13) primers were used in the PCR. The table came from immunoSEQ multiplex PCR; TCRdb's copy has only in-frame clones and leaves some out. There are 150,000 to 200,000 clones in the sample; roughly 80% occur only once, and about 1.3% lies in the top ten. The sequence was obtained from a young woman in good health and CMV-seronegative. The sample comprised PBMCs.

CDR3 in amino acids: CASNPTGSVYGYTF. For the CDR3, the DNA is TGTGCCAGCAATCCAACAGGGTCTGTCTATGGCTACACCTTC. The chain has TRBV5-6 and TRBJ1-2; possibly TRBD1 for D (6 bases). V shed 6 bases and J shed 4 bases, with 16 bases lying between them. Germline V lookup: CDR1 SGHDT, CDR2 YYEEEE. The CDR3 is 14 residues long. The full variable domain, its missing parts supplied by reference TRBV5-6 and TRBJ1-2, is DAGVTQSPTHLIKTRGQQVTLRCSPKSGHDTVSWYQQALGQGPQFIFQYYEEEERQRGNFPDRFSGHQFPNYSSELNVNALLLGDSALYLCASNPTGSVYGYTFGSGTRLTVV.